This T cell receptor (beta chain) derives from a study of blood T cell repertoires in COVID-19. Turning to the study itself: PBMCs, B-cell-depleted T cells, or T cells provided the cDNA or gDNA that made up the material.

The assay was immunoSEQ multiplex PCR, and TCRdb's table has in-frame clones only and misses some. The table has approximately 450,000 clones, approximately 90% seen once. Trimming cost V 4 bases and J 6 bases; bases outside gene matches: 4. In germline, CDR1 is SGDLS, CDR2 YYNGEE. The CDR3 has 12 amino acids. The clonotype comes from a woman aged 25 to 39 with acute or convalescent COVID-19. This chain joins TRBV9 and TRBJ2-7, with TRBD2 identical over 7 bases. The sample comprised peripheral blood. The CDR3 nucleotides read TGTGCCAGCAGCCGCCAGCGGGGCGAGCAGTACTTC. It translates to CASSRQRGEQYF.